Listed below are T cell receptor beta chains from one sample, sequenced in a study of cytomegalovirus exposure and HLA in healthy donors. TCRdb's copy holds only in-frame clones and misses some; the assay was immunoSEQ multiplex PCR. Of roughly 88,000 clones listed, 69% are singletons. The sample comprised PBMCs. These receptors originate from a man over 45 in good health and CMV-seronegative. Both conserved end residues are part of each CDR3. D genes are given only for firm matches. Some rows have no size entry. The others give once, few or many, or a class for an expanded clone.

>TRBV4-2|TRBJ1-4|NA|NA
TGTGCCAGCACTCCTCCAGGGAGGGAAAAACTGTTTTTT
CASTPPGREKLFF
>TRBV15|TRBJ2-5|NA|NA
TGTGCCACCAGCAGGACAGATAGGAGTAGCTTGGAGACCCAGTACTTC
CATSRTDRSSLETQYF
>TRBV19|TRBJ2-6|NA|NA
TGTGCCAGTAGTATCAGAGGGGGCTCTGGGGCCAACGTCCTGACTTTC
CASSIRGGSGANVLTF
>TRBV7-3|TRBJ2-1|TRBD2|NA
TGTGCCAGCAGCCTAGCGGGGGTCCACTACAATGAGCAGTTCTTC
CASSLAGVHYNEQFF
>TRBV1|TRBJ2-5|NA|few
TGCACCAGCAGCCAAGTAGGGGTAGCGGGAGAGATCCAAGAGACCCAGTACTTC
CTSSQVGVAGEIQETQYF
>TRBV4-1|TRBJ1-4|NA|NA
TGCGCCAGCAGTAGGACTGTCCCCGAAAAACTGTTTTTT
CASSRTVPEKLFF
>TRBV6-5|TRBJ2-1|NA|NA
TGTGCCAGCAGGGATAGCGGTTCCTACAATGAGCAGTTCTTC
CASRDSGSYNEQFF
>TRBV4-1|TRBJ1-2|NA|NA
TGCGCCAGCAGCTACGGACAGAACTATGGCTACACCTTC
CASSYGQNYGYTF
>TRBV19|TRBJ2-5|TRBD2|NA
TGTGCCAGTAGTATAACGGGGGGGACCCAAGAGACCCAGTACTTC
CASSITGGTQETQYF
>TRBV7-9|TRBJ2-3|TRBD2|NA
TGTGCCAGCAGCCCTTTCCAGCCTAGCGGGGTAAATACGCAGTATTTT
CASSPFQPSGVNTQYF
>TRBV5-1|TRBJ1-1|TRBD1|NA
TGCGCCAGCAGCCTCCAGGGGGGAAACACTGAAGCTTTCTTT
CASSLQGGNTEAFF
>TRBV5-1|TRBJ1-1|NA|NA
TGCGCCAGCAGCTTTCAGGGGAACACTGAAGCTTTCTTT
CASSFQGNTEAFF
>TRBV2|TRBJ1-5|NA|NA
TGTGCCAGCAGTGAAACCTACGGGCAGCCCCAGCATTTT
CASSETYGQPQHF
>TRBV7-9|TRBJ1-1|NA|NA
TGTGCCAGCAGCTTAGGCTATCAGGGTGGCACTGAAGCTTTCTTT
CASSLGYQGGTEAFF